This T cell receptor beta chain comes out of a study of vaccination and CD4 T cells after COVID-19. Study-wide context: Convalescent patients gave post-COVID blood a median approximately 100 days post-diagnosis, range 35 to 161. Study-level points and caveats: Median numbers of SARS-CoV-2-reactive clonotypes increased from approximately 23 to 38 (not a significant change). Vaccine-specific clones numbering 304 of 307 showed spike mono-reactivity in convalescent patients.

Treatment described: approximately nine-day PBMC culture with coronavirus spike peptide pools or control peptides (ViraFEST assay). US Alpha, Beta and Delta variants postdated the positive PCR dates, which ran from March to December 2020. The Oncomine TCR Beta short-read assay sequenced DNA from cultured CD4+ T cells. Via MiXCR, TCRdb re-called the PCR reads, giving one row per CDR3 protein. This table holds around 7,200 distinct CDR3 sequences, 60% to 65% found once. The germline V gene has CDR1 DFQATT and CDR2 SNEGSKA (reference sequence). The ends lost 4 bases at V and 11 bases at J; junction bases unmatched: 1. This CDR3 comprises 12 residues. In its sample, this clonotype was seen a few times. Its antigen is currently unknown.

The TCR was taken from a human donor who had recovered from COVID-19. The chain has TRBV20-1 and TRBJ2-4, with 14 bases aligning to TRBD2. Sample: CD4+ T cells from blood, cultured in vitro. CDR3 sequence reads: CSATTSGRVQYF. CDR3 sequence (DNA): TGCAGTGCTACGACTAGCGGGAGGGTTCAGTACTTC.